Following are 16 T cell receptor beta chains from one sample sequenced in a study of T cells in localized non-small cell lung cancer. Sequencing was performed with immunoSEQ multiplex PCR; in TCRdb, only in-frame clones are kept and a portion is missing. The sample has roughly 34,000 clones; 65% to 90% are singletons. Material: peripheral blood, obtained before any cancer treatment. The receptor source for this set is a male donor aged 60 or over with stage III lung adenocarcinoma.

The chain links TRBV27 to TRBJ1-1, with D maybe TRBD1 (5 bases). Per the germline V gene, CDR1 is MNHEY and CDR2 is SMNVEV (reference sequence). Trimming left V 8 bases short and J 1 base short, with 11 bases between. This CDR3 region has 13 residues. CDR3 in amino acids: CASSRQGNTEAFF. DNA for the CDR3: TGTGCCAGCTCAAGGCAGGGGAACACTGAAGCTTTCTTT.

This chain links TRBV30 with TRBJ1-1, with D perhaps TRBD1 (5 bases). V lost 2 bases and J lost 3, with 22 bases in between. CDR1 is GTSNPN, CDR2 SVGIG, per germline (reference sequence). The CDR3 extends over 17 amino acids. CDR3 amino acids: CAWSHARGPGRYTEAFF. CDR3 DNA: TGTGCCTGGAGTCACGCCCGGGGCCCCGGTAGGTACACTGAAGCTTTCTTT.

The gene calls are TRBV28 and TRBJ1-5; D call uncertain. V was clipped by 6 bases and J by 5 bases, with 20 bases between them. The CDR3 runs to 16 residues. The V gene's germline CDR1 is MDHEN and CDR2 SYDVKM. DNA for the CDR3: TGTGCCAGCAGCCCCGGGGTGGGGAAGGTGGATCAGCCCCAGCATTTT. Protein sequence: CASSPGVGKVDQPQHF. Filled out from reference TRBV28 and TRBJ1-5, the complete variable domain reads DVKVTQSSRYLVKRTGEKVFLECVQDMDHENMFWYRQDPGLGLRLIYFSYDVKMKEKGDIPEGYSVSREKKERFSLILESASTNQTSMYLCASSPGVGKVDQPQHFGDGTRLSIL.

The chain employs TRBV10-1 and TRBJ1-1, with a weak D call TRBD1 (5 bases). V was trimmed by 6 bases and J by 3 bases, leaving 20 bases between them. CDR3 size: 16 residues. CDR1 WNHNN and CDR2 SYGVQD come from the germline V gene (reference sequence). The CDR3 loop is CASSEIGVLGDTEAFF. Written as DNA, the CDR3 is TGCGCCAGCAGCGAAATTGGGGTCTTAGGGGACACTGAAGCTTTCTTT.

The CDR3 sequence is CASSEGSTGNTIYF. The CDR3 nucleotides read TGTGCCAGCAGTGAGGGGAGTACCGGAAACACCATATATTTT. The chain employs TRBV6-1 and TRBJ1-3; the D is unclear. V was pared by 3 bases and J by 4 bases, with 10 bases between. Germline assignment: CDR1 MNHNS and CDR2 SASEGT. This CDR3 is 14 amino acids long.

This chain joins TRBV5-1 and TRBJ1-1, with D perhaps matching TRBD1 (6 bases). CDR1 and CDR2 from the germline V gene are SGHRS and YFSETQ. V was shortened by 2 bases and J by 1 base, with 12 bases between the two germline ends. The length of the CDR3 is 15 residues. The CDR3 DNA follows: TGCGCCAGCAGCTTAGCCGGGACAACGAACACTGAAGCTTTCTTT. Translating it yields CASSLAGTTNTEAFF.

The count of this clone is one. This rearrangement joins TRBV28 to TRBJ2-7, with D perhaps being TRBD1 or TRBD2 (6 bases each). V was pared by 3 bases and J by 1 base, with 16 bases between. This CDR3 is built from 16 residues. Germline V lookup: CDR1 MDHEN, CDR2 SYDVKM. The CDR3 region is CASSFPRGRGSYEQYF. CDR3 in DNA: TGTGCCAGCAGTTTTCCCCGGGGGCGAGGGTCCTACGAGCAGTACTTC. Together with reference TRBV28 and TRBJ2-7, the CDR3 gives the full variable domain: DVKVTQSSRYLVKRTGEKVFLECVQDMDHENMFWYRQDPGLGLRLIYFSYDVKMKEKGDIPEGYSVSREKKERFSLILESASTNQTSMYLCASSFPRGRGSYEQYFGPGTRLTVT.

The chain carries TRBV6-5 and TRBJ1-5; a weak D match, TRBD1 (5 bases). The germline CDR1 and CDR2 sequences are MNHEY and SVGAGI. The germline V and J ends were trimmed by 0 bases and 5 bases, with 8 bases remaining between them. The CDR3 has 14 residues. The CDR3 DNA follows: TGTGCCAGCAGTTACTCCAGGGCAGATCAGCCCCAGCATTTT. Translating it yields CASSYSRADQPQHF.

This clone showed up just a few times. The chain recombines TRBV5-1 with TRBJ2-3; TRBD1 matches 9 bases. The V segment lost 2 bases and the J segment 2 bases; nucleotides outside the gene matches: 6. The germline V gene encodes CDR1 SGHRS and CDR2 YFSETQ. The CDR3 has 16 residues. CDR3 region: CASSFGTGPSTDTQYF. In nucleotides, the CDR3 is TGCGCCAGCAGCTTCGGGACAGGGCCTTCCACAGATACGCAGTATTTT.

CDR3 sequence: CATSRDVFSGSERDDEQYF. CDR3 DNA sequence: TGTGCCACCAGCAGAGATGTGTTTAGCGGGAGCGAGAGAGACGACGAGCAGTACTTC. The chain combines TRBV15 with TRBJ2-7; the match to TRBD2 covers 9 bases. The CDR3 loop spans 19 amino acids. J lost 5 bases, V lost 0 bases, and 17 bases had no gene match. Germline-derived CDR1 and CDR2 are LNHNV and YYDKDF (reference sequence).

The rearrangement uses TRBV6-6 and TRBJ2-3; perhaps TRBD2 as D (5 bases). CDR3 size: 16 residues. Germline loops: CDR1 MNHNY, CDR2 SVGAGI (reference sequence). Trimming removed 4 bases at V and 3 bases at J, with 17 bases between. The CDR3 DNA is TGTGCCAGCAGTTCTCCCGCGGCGGTAGCGACAGATACGCAGTATTTT. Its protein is CASSSPAAVATDTQYF.

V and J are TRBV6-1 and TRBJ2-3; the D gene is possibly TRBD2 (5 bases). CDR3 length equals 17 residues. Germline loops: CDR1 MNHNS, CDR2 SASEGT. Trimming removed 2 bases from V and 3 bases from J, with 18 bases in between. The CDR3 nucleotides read TGTGCCAGCAGTGAAAACCCGGGGTCGCCCCATACAGATACGCAGTATTTT. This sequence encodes CASSENPGSPHTDTQYF.

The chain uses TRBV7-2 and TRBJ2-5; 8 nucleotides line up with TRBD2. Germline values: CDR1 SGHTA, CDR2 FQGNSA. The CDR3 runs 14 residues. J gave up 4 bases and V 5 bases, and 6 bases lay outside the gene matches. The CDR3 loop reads CASSQARGGETQYF. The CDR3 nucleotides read TGTGCCAGCAGCCAAGCCCGGGGGGGAGAGACCCAGTACTTC.

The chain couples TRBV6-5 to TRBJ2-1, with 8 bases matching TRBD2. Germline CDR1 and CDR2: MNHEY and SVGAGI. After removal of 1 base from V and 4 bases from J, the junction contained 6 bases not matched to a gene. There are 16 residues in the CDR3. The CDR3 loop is CASSYLGGRRYNEQFF. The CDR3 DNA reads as TGTGCCAGCAGTTACTTAGGCGGGAGGAGATACAATGAGCAGTTCTTC.

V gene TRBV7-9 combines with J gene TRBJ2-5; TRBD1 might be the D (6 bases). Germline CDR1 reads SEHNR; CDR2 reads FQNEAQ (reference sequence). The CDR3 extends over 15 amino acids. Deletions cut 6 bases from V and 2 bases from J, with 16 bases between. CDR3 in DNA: TGTGCCAGCAGTATTCAGGGGTTACTACAAGAGACCCAGTACTTC. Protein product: CASSIQGLLQETQYF.

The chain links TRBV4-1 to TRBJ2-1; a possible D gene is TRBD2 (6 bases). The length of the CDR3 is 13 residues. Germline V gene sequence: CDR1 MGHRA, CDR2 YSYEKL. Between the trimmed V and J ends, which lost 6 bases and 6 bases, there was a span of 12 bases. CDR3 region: CASSQTSFNEQFF. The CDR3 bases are TGCGCCAGCAGTCAGACTAGTTTCAATGAGCAGTTCTTC.